These 20 T cell receptor beta chains were sequenced from one sample in a study of OX40 agonist ivuxolimab in advanced cancers. Using immunoSEQ multiplex PCR, the repertoire was profiled, and TCRdb retains in-frame clones only, with some absent. The sample lists roughly 79,000 clones, about 89% occurring once. The source material was CD4+ or CD8+ T cells sorted from blood, sampled in a trial of the OX40 agonist ivuxolimab. The receptor set was obtained from an adult with an advanced solid tumor such as melanoma, head and neck, liver or kidney cancer.

The chain is built from TRBV7-8 and TRBJ1-1; no firm D call. The CDR3 is made up of 16 amino acids. The V and J ends lost 1 base and 0 bases respectively, with 12 bases between them. Germline loops: CDR1 SGHVS, CDR2 FQNEAQ. Here the CDR3 reads CASSLGNQELNTEAFF. CDR3 sequence (DNA): TGTGCCAGCAGCTTAGGCAACCAGGAATTGAACACTGAAGCTTTCTTT.

This chain joins TRBV10-3 and TRBJ1-6; 7 bases fit TRBD1. Germline CDR1 and CDR2: ENHRY and SYGVKD. J lost 5 bases, V lost 2 bases, and 6 bases had no gene match. This CDR3 contains 16 residues. The CDR3 loop reads CAISERGRVDNSPLHF. CDR3 nucleotide sequence: TGTGCCATCAGTGAGAGGGGGCGGGTGGATAATTCACCCCTCCACTTT.

This chain uses TRBV5-1 with TRBJ2-2; the D gene is possibly TRBD2 (6 bases). Trimming removed 0 bases from V and 5 bases from J, with 11 bases in between. Germline lookup yields CDR1 SGHRS and CDR2 YFSETQ. The CDR3 is made up of 15 amino acids. CDR3 in amino acids: CASSLVPGRTGELFF. CDR3 DNA: TGCGCCAGCAGCTTGGTTCCAGGGAGGACCGGGGAGCTGTTTTTT.

The V call is TRBV28, the J call TRBJ2-1; D may correspond to TRBD1 or TRBD2 (6 bases each). Germline CDR1 MDHEN, CDR2 SYDVKM. CDR3 length: 16 amino acids. V lost 6 bases to trimming and J lost 0 bases, with 15 bases between them. CDR3 in amino acids: CASRVGGTSSYNEQFF. CDR3 sequence (DNA): TGTGCCAGCAGGGTCGGCGGGACAAGCTCCTACAATGAGCAGTTCTTC.

This rearrangement joins TRBV5-1 to TRBJ2-3; D not certain. CDR3 size: 15 residues. Germline CDR1 is SGHRS and CDR2 is YFSETQ. Trimming removed 4 bases at V and 2 bases at J, with 14 bases between. As DNA, the CDR3 is TGCGCCAGCAGCCTGGTTTTAGCTGACACAGATACGCAGTATTTT. This encodes CASSLVLADTDTQYF.

The chain is built from TRBV6-1 and TRBJ1-2; TRBD1 matches at 9 bases. V lost 10 bases, J lost 8 bases, and 17 bases stayed unmatched. The V gene's germline CDR1 is MNHNS and CDR2 SASEGT. The CDR3 totals 15 residues. In nucleotides, the CDR3 is TGTGCCATTGAATCCGGGACAGGGTCATCGGAAGGCTACACCTTC. Translating it yields CAIESGTGSSEGYTF.

The chain is built from TRBV27 and TRBJ2-7, with TRBD1 identical over 7 bases. The V and J ends lost 7 bases and 0 bases, in that order; junction bases with no gene match: 3. The CDR3 covers 13 residues. In germline, CDR1 is MNHEY, CDR2 SMNVEV (reference sequence). The CDR3 DNA is TGTGCCAGCAAAAGGACAGGCTCCTACGAGCAGTACTTC. Protein sequence: CASKRTGSYEQYF.

The V gene is TRBV25-1, the J gene TRBJ2-1; D not certain. In germline, CDR1 is MGHDK, CDR2 SYGVNS. The CDR3 totals 12 residues. V lost 6 bases and J lost 4, with 7 bases in between. The CDR3 nucleotides read TGTGCCAGCAGAGGGTTGTACAATGAGCAGTTCTTC. Translating it yields CASRGLYNEQFF.

The rearrangement links TRBV7-9 to TRBJ2-7, with D maybe TRBD1 (6 bases). V lost 3 bases, J lost 5 bases, and 8 bases lay in between. Germline values: CDR1 SEHNR, CDR2 FQNEAQ (reference sequence). The CDR3 has 12 amino acids. The CDR3 region is CASSFGQNEQYF. In DNA, the CDR3 is TGTGCCAGCAGCTTCGGACAGAACGAGCAGTACTTC.

The V call is TRBV4-2, the J call TRBJ2-5, with unresolved D. This CDR3 region has 15 residues. The germline CDR1 and CDR2 sequences are LGHNA and YNFKEQ. V gave up 0 bases and J gave up 4 bases, with 12 bases separating them. This chain's CDR3 is CASSQDSYLGETQYF. The CDR3 coding sequence is TGTGCCAGCAGCCAAGATTCTTATCTAGGAGAGACCCAGTACTTC.

The V and J genes are TRBV19 and TRBJ2-5, with D perhaps TRBD2 (5 bases). The CDR3 is made up of 12 amino acids. V was cut by 5 bases and J by 1 base, with 5 bases left in between. Germline V gene sequence: CDR1 LNHDA, CDR2 SQIVND (reference sequence). The CDR3 loop reads CASSEGQETQYF. For the CDR3, the DNA is TGTGCCAGTAGTGAGGGCCAAGAGACCCAGTACTTC. The complete variable domain, with remaining parts taken from reference TRBV19 and TRBJ2-5, reads DGGITQSPKYLFRKEGQNVTLSCEQNLNHDAMYWYRQDPGQGLRLIYYSQIVNDFQKGDIAEGYSVSREKKESFPLTVTSAQKNPTAFYLCASSEGQETQYFGPGTRLLVL.

The rearrangement joins TRBV11-3 to TRBJ2-1; possibly TRBD2 for D (8 bases). Germline V gene lookup returns CDR1 SGHNT and CDR2 YENEEA. CDR3 length equals 18 residues. The V and J ends lost 1 base and 2 bases respectively, with 18 bases between them. The CDR3 bases are TGTGCCAGCAGCTTAGGACAGGGAAGCGGGAGTCCCTACAATGAGCAGTTCTTC. Translating gives CASSLGQGSGSPYNEQFF.

The chain is built from TRBV28 and TRBJ2-7; 7 nucleotides agree with TRBD1. CDR1 MDHEN and CDR2 SYDVKM come from the germline V gene. The CDR3 contains 15 residues. The junction had 4 bases not matched to a gene; V was cut back by 2 bases and J by 0 bases. As DNA, the CDR3 is TGTGCCAGCAGTTTAGGGGACAGAAGCTCCTACGAGCAGTACTTC. Residues: CASSLGDRSSYEQYF.

This clone was seen just once. The chain is built from TRBV27 and TRBJ2-1, with D possibly being TRBD2 (6 bases). This CDR3 is built from 12 residues. The V gene's germline CDR1 is MNHEY and CDR2 SMNVEV (reference sequence). The germline V and J ends were trimmed by 5 bases and 10 bases, with 12 bases remaining between them. The CDR3 protein is CASSGIAGEQFF. The CDR3 DNA reads as TGTGCCAGCAGTGGTATCGCGGGGGAGCAGTTCTTC.

The V gene is TRBV10-2, the J gene TRBJ1-2, with TRBD1 matching over 7 bases. The germline V gene encodes CDR1 WSHSY and CDR2 SAAADI. The CDR3 runs 14 residues. The J segment lost 2 bases and the V segment lost 0 bases, leaving 0 bases of the junction unmatched. CDR3 region: CASSESDRNYGYTF. Here the CDR3 DNA reads TGCGCCAGCAGTGAGTCGGACAGGAACTATGGCTACACCTTC.

The chain recombines TRBV27 with TRBJ2-5; the D gene is possibly TRBD2 (5 bases). Germline V lookup: CDR1 MNHEY, CDR2 SMNVEV (reference sequence). This CDR3 contains 13 residues. V lost 0 bases, J lost 7 bases, and 9 bases lay in between. This CDR3 is CASSLSARGTQYF. CDR3 DNA sequence: TGTGCCAGCAGTTTATCGGCCCGGGGGACCCAGTACTTC.

This chain links TRBV10-1 with TRBJ2-7; D tentatively fits TRBD1 or TRBD2 (6 bases each). The V gene's germline CDR1 is WNHNN and CDR2 SYGVQD (reference sequence). The germline V and J ends were trimmed by 3 bases and 4 bases, with 16 bases remaining between them. The CDR3 runs 15 residues. CDR3 DNA: TGCGCCAGCAGTGATCCCGGGGGCCAACCTTACGAGCAGTACTTC. Its protein is CASSDPGGQPYEQYF.

The chain employs TRBV30 and TRBJ2-7, with 10 bases matching TRBD2. Germline V gene sequence: CDR1 GTSNPN, CDR2 SVGIG (reference sequence). With 3 bases clipped from V and 6 bases from J, the junction kept 8 bases outside the gene matches. The CDR3 has 14 residues. CDR3: CAWSAGTSASEQYF. The CDR3 DNA sequence: TGTGCCTGGAGCGCCGGGACTAGCGCCTCCGAGCAGTACTTC.

The chain links TRBV30 to TRBJ1-3, with 7 bases matching TRBD1. The junction had 7 bases not matched to a gene; V was cut back by 3 bases and J by 2 bases. CDR1 is GTSNPN, CDR2 SVGIG, per germline (reference sequence). The CDR3 runs 15 residues. The CDR3 DNA reads TGTGCCTGGAGCTACGGACAGGCGGCTGGAAACACCATATATTTT. Protein product: CAWSYGQAAGNTIYF.

The chain couples TRBV29-1 to TRBJ2-7; D might be TRBD1 (6 bases). This CDR3 has 14 residues. Trimming removed 5 bases at V and 3 bases at J, with 17 bases between. CDR1 is SQVTM, CDR2 ANQGSEA, per germline. DNA of the CDR3: TGCAGCGTTCGAACTTGGGACACTGGCTACGAGCAGTACTTC. It is translated as CSVRTWDTGYEQYF.